A single sample is the source of the 27 T cell receptor beta chains below, sequenced in a study of regulatory T cells in long-lasting Graves disease. Building of the TCR beta libraries involved iRepertoire HTBI primers and Arm-PCR of CDR3 regions. TCRdb re-analysed the multiplex PCR reads in MiXCR, keeping a single row per CDR3 protein. This table has more than 300,000 distinct CDR3 sequences, 20% to 25% appearing once. Time point meaning: persistent/refractory GD, antithyroid drugs over 5 years with positive TRAb. After RNA was extracted from PBMCs, the TCR library was made from it. Sequences were derived from peripheral blood mononuclear cells (PBMCs), sampled when the disease was refractory, from a patient treated with antithyroid drugs. Receptor source: a woman aged 40 to 50 with Graves disease.

This clonotype has at least ten counts. J is TRBJ2-5 and V is TRBV11-2; D gene ambiguous. The CDR3 sequence is 16 residues long. The V end was cut by 5 bases, the J end by 0 bases, with 16 bases between. CDR1 is SGHAT and CDR2 is FQNNGV in the germline V gene. DNA for the CDR3: TGTGCCAGCAGCCCATGGGTGCTGGGGTACCAAGAGACCCAGTACTTC. Its protein product is CASSPWVLGYQETQYF.

The chain links TRBV3-1 to TRBJ1-2, with D maybe TRBD1 (6 bases). Trimming took off 0 bases at V and 0 bases at J, with 11 bases between the two ends. The CDR3 spans 16 residues. The germline V gene has CDR1 LGHDT and CDR2 YNNKEL (reference sequence). The CDR3 DNA sequence: TGTGCCAGCAGCCAAGATACCAGGGGAGCTAACTATGGCTACACCTTC. This codes for CASSQDTRGANYGYTF.

This clonotype was seen many times. The chain combines TRBV28 with TRBJ1-1; D uncertain. V was cut by 6 bases and J by 3 bases, with 17 bases left in between. The CDR3 length is 15 residues. Germline V gene lookup returns CDR1 MDHEN and CDR2 SYDVKM. The CDR3 sequence is CASSPPDEGDTEAFF. The CDR3 nucleotides are TGTGCCAGCAGCCCCCCGGACGAGGGCGACACTGAAGCTTTCTTT.

This chain uses TRBV2 with TRBJ1-3; D unresolved. The CDR3 contains 16 residues. Germline V CDR1 and CDR2: SNHLY, FYNNEI. The V end lost 5 bases, the J end lost 0 bases, and 14 bases lay between the germline ends. CDR3 sequence: CASSPPGPGSGNTIYF. In DNA, the CDR3 is TGTGCCAGCAGTCCACCAGGACCGGGCTCTGGAAACACCATATATTTT. The complete variable domain, with remaining parts taken from reference TRBV2 and TRBJ1-3, reads EPEVTQTPSHQVTQMGQEVILRCVPISNHLYFYWYRQILGQKVEFLVSFYNNEISEKSEIFDDQFSVERPDGSNFTLKIRSTKLEDSAMYFCASSPPGPGSGNTIYFGEGSWLTVV.

The V call is TRBV27, the J call TRBJ2-1; a possible D gene is TRBD1 (5 bases). V was cut by 6 bases and J by 6 bases, with 18 bases left in between. The germline CDR1 and CDR2 sequences are MNHEY and SMNVEV (reference sequence). The CDR3 covers 15 residues. The CDR3 DNA reads as TGTGCCAGCAGAAGCGTTCAGGGCCGCTTCAATGAGCAGTTCTTC. This sequence encodes CASRSVQGRFNEQFF.

This clonotype was seen ten or more times. The chain is built from TRBV12-3 or TRBV12-4 and TRBJ2-7, with 9 bases that match TRBD2. The CDR3 has 19 amino acids. V gave up 4 bases and J gave up 0 bases; unmatched junction bases: 16. The DNA for the CDR3 is TGTGCCAGCAGTTCACTGACCCACCGGACTAGCGCGAGCTCCTACGAGCAGTACTTC. It specifies CASSSLTHRTSASSYEQYF.

At least ten counts were recorded for this clonotype. CDR3 in DNA: TGTGCCAGCAGCTCACATAGCAATCAGCCCCAGCATTTT. It specifies CASSSHSNQPQHF. The V call is TRBV7-9, the J call TRBJ1-5; D gene uncertain. V gave up 4 bases and J gave up 0 bases, with 4 bases separating them. CDR3 length equals 13 residues. In germline, CDR1 is SEHNR, CDR2 FQNEAQ (reference sequence).

This chain uses TRBV12-3 or TRBV12-4 with TRBJ2-3, with D unresolved. The ends were cut back, 2 bases at V and 0 bases at J, with 15 bases in the middle. The CDR3 loop spans 17 amino acids. DNA for the CDR3: TGTGCCAGCAGTTTACTTTTAGTCCTTTCTAGCACAGATACGCAGTATTTT. Protein sequence: CASSLLLVLSSTDTQYF.

This clonotype was picked up a small number of times. The chain recombines TRBV13 with TRBJ1-4; D unclear. Germline V CDR1 and CDR2: PRHDT, FYEKMQ (reference sequence). CDR3 length: 12 amino acids. V was trimmed by 3 bases and J by 12 bases, leaving 11 bases between them. In DNA form, the CDR3 reads TGTGCCAGCAGCTTTTTTGGCGAAGAACTGTTTTTT. It yields the protein CASSFFGEELFF.

In this sample, this clonotype turned up many times. The rearrangement links TRBV9 to TRBJ2-5; weak D call: TRBD1 (6 bases). Germline V lookup: CDR1 SGDLS, CDR2 YYNGEE. This CDR3 region has 14 residues. V was shortened by 4 bases and J by 5 bases, with 15 bases between the two germline ends. CDR3 coding DNA: TGTGCCAGCAGCTCAGGGGTCCCGTCGGAGACCCAGTACTTC. This codes for CASSSGVPSETQYF.

The sample holds a few counts of this clonotype. The chain has TRBV9 and TRBJ1-1; D remains unclear. The CDR3 spans 13 residues. V lost 4 bases to trimming and J lost 7 bases, with 14 bases between them. Germline loops: CDR1 SGDLS, CDR2 YYNGEE. CDR3: CASSLTTVNEAFF. The CDR3 bases are TGTGCCAGCAGCCTTACAACGGTAAATGAAGCTTTCTTT.

The chain is built from TRBV15 and TRBJ2-1, with 8 nucleotides matching TRBD2. V was clipped by 1 base and J by 3 bases; unmatched bases: 5. The CDR3 loop spans 16 amino acids. Germline V gene data show CDR1 as LNHNV and CDR2 as YYDKDF (reference sequence). The CDR3 loop reads CATSRGLAGHYNEQFF. CDR3 DNA: TGTGCCACCAGCAGAGGGTTAGCGGGACACTACAATGAGCAGTTCTTC. The whole variable domain, filled in from reference TRBV15 and TRBJ2-1, reads DAMVIQNPRYQVTQFGKPVTLSCSQTLNHNVMYWYQQKSSQAPKLLFHYYDKDFNNEADTPDNFQSRRPNTSFCFLDIRSPGLGDTAMYLCATSRGLAGHYNEQFFGPGTRLTVL.

This clonotype was recorded many times. The chain joins TRBV28 to TRBJ2-7, with D unclear. Germline CDR1 MDHEN, CDR2 SYDVKM. The CDR3 runs to 14 residues. V was shortened by 4 bases and J by 0 bases, with 10 bases between the two germline ends. CDR3 sequence reads: CASSSGRSSYEQYF. The CDR3 nucleotides are TGTGCCAGCAGTTCAGGACGGAGCTCCTACGAGCAGTACTTC. The full variable domain, rest sourced from reference TRBV28 and TRBJ2-7, is DVKVTQSSRYLVKRTGEKVFLECVQDMDHENMFWYRQDPGLGLRLIYFSYDVKMKEKGDIPEGYSVSREKKERFSLILESASTNQTSMYLCASSSGRSSYEQYFGPGTRLTVT.

In its sample, this clonotype was seen many times. This chain joins TRBV6-1 and TRBJ1-1; D possibly corresponds to TRBD1 (5 bases). The CDR3 totals 18 residues. Germline CDR1 is MNHNS and CDR2 is SASEGT. Trimming pared 2 bases from V and 0 bases from J, leaving 19 bases between. The CDR3 region has the DNA TGTGCCAGCAGTGAATTACGGACAAGGCGGGATTTGAACACTGAAGCTTTCTTT. Translating gives CASSELRTRRDLNTEAFF.

This clonotype was seen ten or more times. V is TRBV15 and J is TRBJ2-7; D gene unclear. Trimming stripped 0 bases from V and 3 bases from J, with 12 bases between. Germline values: CDR1 LNHNV, CDR2 YYDKDF (reference sequence). This CDR3 is 15 amino acids long. DNA of the CDR3: TGTGCCACCAGCAGAGATCGAGGAACCAACTACGAGCAGTACTTC. Protein: CATSRDRGTNYEQYF.

This clonotype was seen only a few times. The rearrangement uses TRBV10-3 and TRBJ1-6; weak D call: TRBD1 (6 bases). CDR1 is ENHRY and CDR2 is SYGVKD in the germline V gene. V lost 10 bases, J lost 9 bases, and 16 bases lay in between. CDR3 size: 13 residues. CDR3 region: CATASGESSPLHF. In DNA, the CDR3 is TGTGCCACCGCCTCAGGGGAAAGTTCACCCCTCCACTTT.

This clonotype was counted between two and nine times. CDR3: CASSIYGGSEAFF. CDR3 coding DNA: TGTGCCAGTAGTATCTACGGGGGCTCTGAAGCTTTCTTT. The chain employs TRBV19 and TRBJ1-1; D might be TRBD1 (6 bases). Deletions cut 3 bases from V and 6 bases from J, with 11 bases between. In germline, CDR1 is LNHDA, CDR2 SQIVND (reference sequence). The CDR3 is 13 residues long.

This clonotype was recorded many times. The genes are TRBV12-3 or TRBV12-4 and TRBJ1-3; D possibly corresponds to TRBD1 (5 bases). This CDR3 has 15 amino acids. Trimming shortened V by 3 bases and J by 2 bases, and 11 bases separated the two germline ends. This CDR3 reads CASSLWGEAGNTIYF. The CDR3, as DNA: TGTGCCAGCAGTTTGTGGGGGGAAGCTGGAAACACCATATATTTT.

This clonotype was observed many times. The V call is TRBV12-3 or TRBV12-4, the J call TRBJ1-5; D is uncertain. The CDR3 spans 12 residues. V shed 2 bases and J shed 5 bases, with 4 bases lying between them. CDR3 sequence (DNA): TGTGCCAGCAGTTTACCAGATCAGCCCCAGCATTTT. Translating gives CASSLPDQPQHF.

This clonotype was recorded at least ten times. CDR3 in DNA: TGTGCCAGCAGTGGGAACCTAGCCAGATGGGGAGAGACCCAGTACTTC. This codes for CASSGNLARWGETQYF. The chain has TRBV27 and TRBJ2-5, with a weak D call TRBD2 (5 bases). Trimming shortened V by 5 bases and J by 4 bases, and 20 bases separated the two germline ends. Germline V lookup: CDR1 MNHEY, CDR2 SMNVEV (reference sequence). The CDR3 extends over 16 amino acids.

A single count supports this clonotype. Just one base apart from a much larger clone, this may be a read error. This chain connects TRBV6-1 to TRBJ2-5; tentatively, D is TRBD1 (7 bases). The CDR3 length is 15 residues. CDR1 and CDR2 from the germline V gene are MNHNS and SASEGT. The CDR3 spells CTTWRGQTLQETQYF. The CDR3 DNA reads as TGTACCACTTGGAGGGGACAGACTCTCCAAGAGACCCAGTACTTC.

The V and J genes are TRBV7-3 and TRBJ1-1, with TRBD1 as a possible D gene (6 bases). Trimming shortened V by 4 bases and J by 3 bases, and 9 bases separated the two germline ends. Germline lookup yields CDR1 SGHTA and CDR2 FQGTGA. This CDR3 contains 13 residues. CDR3 sequence: CASSSQGHTEAFF. CDR3 coding DNA: TGTGCCAGCAGCTCACAGGGTCACACTGAAGCTTTCTTT.

The chain carries TRBV5-6 and TRBJ2-5; 9 nucleotides line up with TRBD1. V shed 4 bases, J shed 0 bases, and the junction held 7 bases outside the gene matches. This CDR3 region has 16 residues. The germline V gene encodes CDR1 SGHDT and CDR2 YYEEEE. The CDR3 DNA reads TGTGCCAGCAGCATGGGGACAGGGTCGGACCAAGAGACCCAGTACTTC. Encoded protein: CASSMGTGSDQETQYF.

The chain couples TRBV28 to TRBJ2-3; maybe TRBD2 (6 bases). Per the germline V gene, CDR1 is MDHEN and CDR2 is SYDVKM. This CDR3 comprises 13 residues. The ends were cut back, 5 bases at V and 7 bases at J, with 13 bases in the middle. The CDR3 coding sequence is TGTGCCAGCAGTCCGACCACTAGCTATACGCAGTATTTT. Protein sequence: CASSPTTSYTQYF.

There are many counts of this clonotype. V gene TRBV6-5 combines with J gene TRBJ2-7; D might be TRBD1 (6 bases). CDR1 and CDR2 (germline): MNHEY, SVGAGI. This CDR3 region has 16 residues. Trimming removed 0 bases from V and 4 bases from J, with 16 bases in between. CDR3 protein: CASSYSYPQGWYEQYF. DNA for the CDR3: TGTGCCAGCAGTTACTCTTACCCCCAGGGGTGGTACGAGCAGTACTTC.

This clonotype appeared a few times. Mismatch with germline at one junction end may stem from a read error. The chain recombines TRBV20-1 with TRBJ2-7; TRBD2 agrees at 11 bases. This CDR3 region has 12 residues. Germline V gene sequence: CDR1 DFQATT, CDR2 SNEGSKA (reference sequence). The CDR3 region has the DNA TGCAGTACTAGCGGGAGTTTCCACGAGCAGTACTTC. Protein product: CSTSGSFHEQYF.

The chain has TRBV2 and TRBJ2-7; TRBD1 matches 9 bases. The trim removed 11 bases at V and 4 bases at J, leaving 12 bases unmatched. Germline V gene data show CDR1 as SNHLY and CDR2 as FYNNEI. This CDR3 region has 14 residues. Here the CDR3 DNA reads TGTGCCTCGAGAGGACAGGGGAGTTTGTACGAGCAGTACTTC. It is translated as CASRGQGSLYEQYF. Drawing the rest from reference TRBV2 and TRBJ2-7, the complete variable domain is EPEVTQTPSHQVTQMGQEVILRCVPISNHLYFYWYRQILGQKVEFLVSFYNNEISEKSEIFDDQFSVERPDGSNFTLKIRSTKLEDSAMYFCASRGQGSLYEQYFGPGTRLTVT.